This T cell receptor beta chain was identified during a study of shared clonotypes between healthy human individuals. Study information: Those who served as donors were a couple of women and a few men between the ages of 18 and 49.

Details on this clone: The antigen is not known.

Germline trimming cut 7 bases from V and 5 bases from J; bases unmatched to any gene: 11. The germline V gene has CDR1 SQVTM and CDR2 ANQGSEA. The CDR3 is made up of 14 amino acids. Study-wide points: Naive subsets generally had larger estimated richness than memory subsets.

Genomic DNA of every subset was divided equally among multiple immunoSEQ plates. Each PCR replicate from the sorted subsets contained 150 to 200 ng DNA, which is some 32,000 T cell genomes. Clones were sequenced by immunoSEQ multiplex PCR, and TCRdb holds only the in-frame ones, with some missing. The sample holds about 110,000 clones; 65% to 75% are singletons and the top ten take about 25%. The clonotype originates from a woman aged 30 to 39 in good health. Sequencing was carried out using memory CD8+ T cells sorted from blood. The subset was: CD45RO+ cells pooled with CCR7-negative TemRA cells. The chain uses TRBV29-1 and TRBJ2-1; TRBD2 matches 7 bases. CDR3 amino acids: CSGDPGTMNNEQFF. The DNA of the CDR3 is TGCAGCGGTGATCCGGGGACTATGAACAATGAGCAGTTCTTC.